The clone carrying this T cell receptor (beta chain) was counted a single time. Primers included in the PCR were 60 Vbeta and 13 Jbeta primers. Using immunoSEQ multiplex PCR, the repertoire was profiled, and TCRdb retains in-frame clones only, with some absent. The table shows roughly 150,000 clones, with about four fifths occurring only once. The data were obtained in a study of cytomegalovirus exposure and HLA in healthy donors. V lost 6 bases and J lost 5, with 12 bases in between. CDR3 length: 13 amino acids. Germline CDR1 MNHEY, CDR2 SVGAGI. The material sequenced was PBMCs. The chain combines TRBV6-5 with TRBJ2-3; D is possibly TRBD1 (6 bases). The sequence was collected from a male donor in good health and CMV-seronegative. In nucleotides, the CDR3 is TGTGCCAGCAGCGTCCCAGGGGTAGATACGCAGTATTTT. This sequence encodes CASSVPGVDTQYF.